The entry below gives a single T cell receptor (beta chain) sequence along with its context. The antigen remains undetermined. Time point in this sample: patch test 2, 6 weeks after DPC sensitization. Treatment described: therapeutic diphenylcyclopropenone sensitization with weekly scalp DPC. Ahead of applying each patch test, blood was sampled. Donors, patients with alopecia ranging from 18 to 70 years old and judged suitable for DPC, provided samples. This sample was taken from a study of human T cells and chemical hapten exposure. The CDR3 is 15 residues long. V was shortened by 1 base and J by 2 bases, with 11 bases between the two germline ends. Germline V gene sequence: CDR1 SGHTA, CDR2 FQGNSA. One entry per CDR3 protein results from TCRdb running MiXCR on the RACE reads. The data contain around 360,000 distinct CDR3 sequences, about 6.3% of them seen just once; the ten biggest clones take up over 5.5%.

Study observations and caveats: The study found expanded TCRs formed significantly more large CDR3 similarity clusters than controls. The study found that PT1 expanded TCR counts correlated positively with patch test score.

The TCR originated in a woman under 30 with alopecia areata. Some clones in this sample may be carry-over from other donors' samples. The rearrangement links TRBV7-2 to TRBJ1-1, with a tentative D call TRBD1 (6 bases). Sequenced here: whole blood, sampled in connection with sensitization to the hapten diphenylcyclopropenone (DPC). This chain's CDR3 is CASSLGVRGNTEAFF. The DNA of the CDR3 is TGTGCCAGCAGCTTAGGGGTCAGGGGAAACACTGAAGCTTTCTTT.